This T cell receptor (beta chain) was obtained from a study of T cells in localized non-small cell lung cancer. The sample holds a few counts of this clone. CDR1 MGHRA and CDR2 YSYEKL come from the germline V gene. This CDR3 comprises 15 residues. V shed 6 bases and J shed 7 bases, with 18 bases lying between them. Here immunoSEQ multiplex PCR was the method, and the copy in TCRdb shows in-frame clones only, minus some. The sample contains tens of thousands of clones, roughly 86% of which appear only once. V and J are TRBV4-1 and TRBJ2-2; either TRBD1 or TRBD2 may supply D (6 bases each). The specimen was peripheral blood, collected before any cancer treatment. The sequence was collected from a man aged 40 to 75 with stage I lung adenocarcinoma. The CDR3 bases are TGCGCCAGCAGACGGGGGCTCCCGGCGGGCGGGGAGCTGTTTTTT. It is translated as CASRRGLPAGGELFF.